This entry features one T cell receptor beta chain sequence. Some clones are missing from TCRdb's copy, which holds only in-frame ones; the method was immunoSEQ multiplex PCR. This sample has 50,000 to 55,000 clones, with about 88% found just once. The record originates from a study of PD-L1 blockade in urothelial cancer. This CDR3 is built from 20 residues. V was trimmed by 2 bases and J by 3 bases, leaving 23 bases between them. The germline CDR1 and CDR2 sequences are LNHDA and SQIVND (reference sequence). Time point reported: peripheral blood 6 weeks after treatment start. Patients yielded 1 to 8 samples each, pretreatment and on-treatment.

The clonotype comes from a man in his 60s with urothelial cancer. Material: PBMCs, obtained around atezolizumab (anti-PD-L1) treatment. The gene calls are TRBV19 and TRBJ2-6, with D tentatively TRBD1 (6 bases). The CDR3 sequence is CASSIQGTRLLVSGANVLTF. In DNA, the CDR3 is TGTGCCAGTAGTATACAGGGGACGCGACTCCTGGTCAGTGGGGCCAACGTCCTGACTTTC.